This TCR beta chain was captured by sequencing in a study of spatial heterogeneity in lung cancer. In TCRdb, the 5' RACE reads were re-called with MiXCR into one record per CDR3 protein. The repertoire holds 60,000 to 90,000 distinct CDR3 sequences, with approximately 8.1% as singletons. The sample's time point: sample taken at primary tumor resection. A total of approximately 75 untreated early-stage non-small cell lung cancer patients served as donors. V lost 7 bases, J lost 0 bases, and 14 bases lay in between. The CDR3 has 15 residues. Germline V CDR1 and CDR2: SNHLY, FYNNEI. The table lists this clonotype with a few counts.

The TCR comes from a male donor with early-stage non-small cell lung cancer. V usage is TRBV2 and J usage is TRBJ2-3; tentative D call: TRBD2 (6 bases). The sample in question was PBMCs, obtained at surgery. The CDR3 is CASTSAGRSTDTQYF. CDR3 in DNA: TGTGCCAGCACATCGGCGGGACGGAGCACAGATACGCAGTATTTT.